This T cell receptor (beta chain) was profiled in a study of cytomegalovirus exposure and HLA in healthy donors. Study-level points and caveats: Altogether, more than 150 TCR beta chains were recorded as cytomegalovirus-associated. CMV antigen specificity of a few CMV-associated chains was confirmed in vitro.

About this clone: The antigen remains undetermined.

TCRdb's copy holds only in-frame clones and misses some; the assay was immunoSEQ multiplex PCR. This repertoire shows approximately 110,000 clones, approximately 94% found once; its top ten account for less than 1.5%. Germline CDR1 and CDR2: LNHNV and YYDKDF (reference sequence). Between the trimmed V and J ends, which lost 1 base and 6 bases, there was a span of 13 bases. The CDR3 totals 15 residues. The specimen was PBMCs. This clonotype originated in a young woman in good health and CMV-seronegative. The chain uses TRBV15 and TRBJ1-5; D not certain. CDR3: CATSRGLEGGQPQHF. The DNA of the CDR3 is TGTGCCACCAGCAGAGGGTTAGAGGGAGGTCAGCCCCAGCATTTT.